These T cell receptor beta chains were read from a single sample in a study of patients and donors after allogeneic stem cell transplantation. A single record per CDR3 protein comes from TCRdb applying MiXCR to the RT-PCR reads. The table includes 1,500 or so distinct CDR3 sequences, approximately 23% detected once. Sequencing was performed on blood, either unsorted or a sorted T cell fraction (not recorded which). The source of these receptors is a human donor who was either an allogeneic HSCT recipient or a stem cell or donor lymphocyte infusion donor (not recorded which). It is not recorded whose cells these are; they may come from a transplant donor. Each CDR3 is given with its conserved first and last residue. A D gene is named only where the DNA matches it firmly.

V: TRBV10-3
D: NA
CDR3: CAISITPDNEQFF

V: TRBV5-1
D: TRBD2
CDR3: CASSLAAGLVDEQFF

V: TRBV2
D: NA
CDR3: CASSQPNTGELFF

V: TRBV5-1
D: TRBD2
CDR3: CASSLASGGYEQYF

V: TRBV7-6
D: NA
CDR3: CASSFLAASYEQYF

V: TRBV7-7
D: NA
CDR3: CASSTRHNSGELFF

V: TRBV15
D: NA
CDR3: CATSRGGLTGELFF

V: TRBV9
D: NA
CDR3: CASSVRAEETQYF

V: TRBV6-5
D: NA
CDR3: CASRADSSYNSPLHF

V: TRBV5-1
D: NA
CDR3: CASSPKAGGSTDTQYF

V: TRBV7-9
D: NA
CDR3: CASSLNQGNYGYTF

V: TRBV18
D: NA
CDR3: CASSPAQGTEAFF

V: TRBV20-1
D: TRBD1
CDR3: CSARDYGQGTDTQYF

V: TRBV4-1
D: NA
CDR3: CASSQFTEAFF

V: TRBV5-1
D: NA
CDR3: CASSETQYGYTF

V: TRBV30
D: NA
CDR3: CAWSGQGHYTF

V: TRBV5-4
D: NA
CDR3: CASSSAGGGEKLFF

V: TRBV19
D: NA
CDR3: CASTFGQLNYGYTF

V: TRBV5-1
D: NA
CDR3: CASSLSGANVLTF

V: TRBV2
D: NA
CDR3: CASRRVSYNEQFF

V: TRBV20-1
D: TRBD1
CDR3: CSAIPGTDQETQYF

V: TRBV30
D: TRBD1
CDR3: CAWSDRQGSGYTF

V: TRBV2
D: NA
CDR3: CASSEARGGQYGYTF

V: TRBV6-1
D: TRBD1
CDR3: CAGGTGGSGANVLTF

V: TRBV4-3
D: NA
CDR3: CASSQMGNEQFF

V: TRBV20-1
D: NA
CDR3: CSAHGAYNEQFF

V: TRBV4-1
D: NA
CDR3: CASSQEQGRIRTEAFF

V: TRBV5-6
D: NA
CDR3: CASSLSSAYEQYF

V: TRBV12-3/TRBV12-4
D: NA
CDR3: CASRSGGKQETQYF

V: TRBV4-2
D: TRBD2
CDR3: CASSRSATSGWGETQYF

V: TRBV2
D: NA
CDR3: CASSEIAFQAAEAFF

V: TRBV7-9
D: TRBD2
CDR3: CASSSAGTSGGTDTQYF

V: TRBV10-3
D: NA
CDR3: CAISTWTDEQYF

V: TRBV5-5
D: TRBD1
CDR3: CASSPRQGKGVGKNTEAFF

V: TRBV20-1
D: NA
CDR3: CSAAYPGREYNEQFF

V: TRBV6-1
D: TRBD1
CDR3: CASRQGTEAFF

V: TRBV29-1
D: NA
CDR3: CSVRLGLANQPQHF

V: TRBV7-3
D: NA
CDR3: CASSLRGQKTDTQYF

V: TRBV5-1
D: TRBD2
CDR3: CASSLGGSGGAYEQYF

V: TRBV5-1
D: TRBD2
CDR3: CASSTGTSGGRETQYF

V: TRBV7-3
D: TRBD2
CDR3: CASSDRGGETQYF

V: TRBV7-2
D: NA
CDR3: CASSLGYHRVGTGELFF

V: TRBV5-6
D: TRBD2
CDR3: CASSTRGTSGSYEQYF

V: TRBV7-3
D: TRBD1
CDR3: CASSMDRRNGYTF

V: TRBV12-3/TRBV12-4
D: NA
CDR3: CASSFNREYEQYF

V: TRBV4-1
D: NA
CDR3: CASSQDPRTPPKAFF

V: TRBV6-1
D: TRBD1
CDR3: CASSEGQGRDTQYF

V: TRBV6-2/TRBV6-3
D: NA
CDR3: CASSYVAEAFF

V: TRBV7-3
D: NA
CDR3: CASSSRAQETQYF